This T cell receptor (beta chain) was retrieved from a study of T cell responses to AZD1222 COVID-19 vaccine. Study results and caveats: Following two doses of AZD1222, Spike-specific TCR breadth and depth rose. Repertoires were sampled only after the peak T cell response.

The CDR3 is 12 residues long. CDR1 is WNHNN, CDR2 SYGVQD, per germline (reference sequence). The V gene lost 9 bases and the J gene lost 3 bases, with 11 bases spanning the gap. The data were produced by immunoSEQ multiplex PCR, yet TCRdb's version contains in-frame clones alone and is incomplete. The top ten clones hold more than 4.5% of a sample with about 120,000 clones, under 95% of them seen once. A remark on this clone: The antigen is undetermined.

Specimen: peripheral blood, collected 28 days after the second AZD1222 dose. This TCR derives from an adult who received the AZD1222 COVID-19 vaccine. The chain carries TRBV10-1 and TRBJ1-2; unclear D gene. The CDR3, as DNA: TGCGCCAGTTACCGAGGACACTATGGCTACACCTTC. This sequence encodes CASYRGHYGYTF.